Sequencing of this TCR beta chain was carried out in a study of response to subunit inactivated influenza vaccine. This clonotype has more than one count but fewer than ten. TCRdb analysed the RT-PCR reads with MiXCR anew, one entry per CDR3 protein. The sample lists under 200,000 distinct CDR3 sequences, around 12% occurring once. This CDR3 region has 14 residues. Trimming cost V 7 bases and J 6 bases, with 16 bases left between them. CDR1 is LNHDA, CDR2 SQIVND, per germline (reference sequence). The same specimen was also included in a second study, on T cells expressing NK-cell markers. As that study records: Libraries used 5'RACE template switching adding universal primer site and UMIs. It was sorted CD3+CD56-NKG2C+, CD3+CD56+NKG2C- and CD3+CD56+NKG2C+ T cells that provided the TCR beta repertoires. Whether the expanded NKG2C+ T cell clones recognized HCMV remained unclear.

This sequence joins TRBV19 and TRBJ1-5; D call uncertain. The sequencing here drew on CD8+ T cells sorted from PBMCs, taken roughly 12 days after vaccination. This TCR was sampled from a man aged 45-65 years who received an inactivated influenza vaccine. The CDR3 region is CASIGEGATQPQHF. CDR3 bases: TGTGCCAGTATTGGGGAGGGCGCCACTCAGCCCCAGCATTTT.